This T cell receptor beta chain was identified in a study of T cell changes during pregnancy in multiple sclerosis. Method: immunoSEQ multiplex PCR; TCRdb's copy keeps in-frame clones and lacks some. In the table there are some 80,000 clones, roughly 94% of which are singletons. The CDR3 totals 15 residues. The junction had 9 bases not matched to a gene; V was cut back by 3 bases and J by 6 bases. Germline CDR1 reads KGHSH; CDR2 reads LQKENI. This TCR was recovered from a female donor with multiple sclerosis, enrolled in a pregnancy study. Sequencing was performed on peripheral blood, taken before pregnancy. V and J are TRBV18 and TRBJ2-7; 9 bases are a match to TRBD1. CDR3 DNA sequence: TGTGCCAGCTCACCCCCGGGACAGGGCTCGGGCGAGCAGTACTTC. Its protein product is CASSPPGQGSGEQYF.